Listed below are T cell receptor beta chains from one sample, sequenced in a study of TIL therapy for anti-PD-1-resistant metastatic lung cancer. Measured with immunoSEQ multiplex PCR; TCRdb has only the in-frame clones, and not every one. The sample lists roughly 54,000 clones, around 86% occurring once. The material sequenced was blood, taken at baseline. All receptors come from a person aged 25-85 years with non-small cell lung cancer. The CDR3 runs from the conserved cysteine through the conserved F or W. A D gene is named only where the DNA matches it firmly. Some rows mark clone size as missing; the rest say once, few, many or name a class of expanded clone.

J: TRBJ2-7
D: -
V: TRBV5-6
size: few
CDR3: CASSLRDGEQYF

J: TRBJ2-2
D: TRBD1
V: TRBV4-1
size: -
CDR3: CASSQDGTGQNTGELFF

J: TRBJ2-2
D: -
V: TRBV3-1/TRBV3-2
size: few
CDR3: CASSQAWGELFF

J: TRBJ2-2
D: TRBD2
V: TRBV28
size: -
CDR3: CASDEAGTNTGELFF

J: TRBJ1-1
D: TRBD1
V: TRBV5-1
size: -
CDR3: CASSHPTGGKNEAFF

J: TRBJ1-2
D: -
V: TRBV5-6
size: -
CDR3: CASSLVAGAAYGYTF

J: TRBJ1-2
D: -
V: TRBV14
size: -
CDR3: CASSQSRSAVDYTF

J: TRBJ1-3
D: -
V: TRBV12-3/TRBV12-4
size: -
CDR3: CASSLTTGNTIYF

J: TRBJ1-5
D: TRBD1
V: TRBV6-5
size: -
CDR3: CASRQTGEGQPQHF

J: TRBJ1-1
D: -
V: TRBV30
size: -
CDR3: CAWSVPHNTEAFF

J: TRBJ1-5
D: -
V: TRBV11-2
size: -
CDR3: CASSFEGYQPQHF

J: TRBJ1-2
D: TRBD1
V: TRBV24-1
size: -
CDR3: CATSDGQGNYGYTF

J: TRBJ2-5
D: -
V: TRBV6-1
size: once
CDR3: CASSELGGGWETQYF

J: TRBJ2-4
D: -
V: TRBV19
size: -
CDR3: CASSVNSQPAKNIQYF

J: TRBJ2-7
D: -
V: TRBV5-6
size: few
CDR3: CASSLTGNSYEQYF

J: TRBJ1-5
D: -
V: TRBV12-3/TRBV12-4
size: -
CDR3: CASSLSYNQPQHF

J: TRBJ1-5
D: TRBD1
V: TRBV12-5
size: -
CDR3: CASGLVLGQGGKPQHF

J: TRBJ1-3
D: -
V: TRBV5-1
size: -
CDR3: CASSFGPQGGNTIYF

J: TRBJ2-5
D: TRBD1
V: TRBV6-5
size: -
CDR3: CASTLTGGSYETQYF

J: TRBJ1-6
D: -
V: TRBV27
size: -
CDR3: CASSLKGNNSPLHF

J: TRBJ2-5
D: -
V: TRBV18
size: -
CDR3: CASSPALVAGQETQYF

J: TRBJ2-7
D: -
V: TRBV6-5
size: -
CDR3: CASSSYPLDYEQYF